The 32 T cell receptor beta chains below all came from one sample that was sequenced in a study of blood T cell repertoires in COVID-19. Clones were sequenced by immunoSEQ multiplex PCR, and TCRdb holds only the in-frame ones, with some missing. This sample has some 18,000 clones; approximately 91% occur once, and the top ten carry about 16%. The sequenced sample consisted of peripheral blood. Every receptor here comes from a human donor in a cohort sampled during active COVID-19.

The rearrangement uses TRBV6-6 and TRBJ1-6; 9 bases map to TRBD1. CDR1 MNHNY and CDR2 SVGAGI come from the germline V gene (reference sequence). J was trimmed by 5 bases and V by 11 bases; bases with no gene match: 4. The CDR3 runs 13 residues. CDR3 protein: CAGGQGNNSPLHF. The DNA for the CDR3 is TGTGCCGGAGGACAGGGGAATAATTCACCCCTCCACTTT.

The CDR3 DNA is TGTGCCAGCACCATTACTCAGGGCACCGGGGAGCTGTTTTTT. Its protein product is CASTITQGTGELFF. The rearrangement links TRBV6-5 to TRBJ2-2; TRBD1 might be the D (5 bases). Germline assignment: CDR1 MNHEY and CDR2 SVGAGI. Trimming took off 7 bases at V and 4 bases at J, with 13 bases between the two ends. This CDR3 contains 14 residues.

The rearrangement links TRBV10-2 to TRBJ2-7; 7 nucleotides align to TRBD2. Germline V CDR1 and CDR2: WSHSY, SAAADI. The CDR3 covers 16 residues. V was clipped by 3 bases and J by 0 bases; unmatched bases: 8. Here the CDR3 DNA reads TGCGCCAGCAGTGACCCCGGGGGGACTACCTCCTACGAGCAGTACTTC. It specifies CASSDPGGTTSYEQYF.

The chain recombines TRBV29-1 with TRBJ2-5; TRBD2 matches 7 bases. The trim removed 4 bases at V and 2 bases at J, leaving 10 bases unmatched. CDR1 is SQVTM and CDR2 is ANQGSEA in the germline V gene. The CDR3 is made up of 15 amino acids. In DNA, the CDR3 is TGCAGCGTTGGCACCTCCCGGGGGGTTCAAGAGACCCAGTACTTC. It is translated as CSVGTSRGVQETQYF.

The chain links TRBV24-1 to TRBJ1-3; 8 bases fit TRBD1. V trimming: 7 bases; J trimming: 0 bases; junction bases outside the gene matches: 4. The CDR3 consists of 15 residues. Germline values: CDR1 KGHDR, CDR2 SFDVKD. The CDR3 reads CATRPGTGSGNTIYF. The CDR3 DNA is TGTGCCACCAGGCCCGGGACAGGCTCTGGAAACACCATATATTTT.

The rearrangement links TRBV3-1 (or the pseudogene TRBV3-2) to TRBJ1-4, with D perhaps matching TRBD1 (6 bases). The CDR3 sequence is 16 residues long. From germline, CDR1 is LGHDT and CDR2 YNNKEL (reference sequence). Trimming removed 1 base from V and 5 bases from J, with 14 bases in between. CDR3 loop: CASSQGYRTENEKLFF. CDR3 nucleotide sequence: TGTGCCAGCAGCCAAGGTTATAGGACAGAGAATGAAAAACTGTTTTTT.

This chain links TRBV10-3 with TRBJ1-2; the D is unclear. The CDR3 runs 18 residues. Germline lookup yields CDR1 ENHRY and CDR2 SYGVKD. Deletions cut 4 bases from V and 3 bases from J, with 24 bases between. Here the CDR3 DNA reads TGTGCCATCAGTGCGACGTCGGTATTGAGGAGTGGAGACTATGGCTACACCTTC. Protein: CAISATSVLRSGDYGYTF.

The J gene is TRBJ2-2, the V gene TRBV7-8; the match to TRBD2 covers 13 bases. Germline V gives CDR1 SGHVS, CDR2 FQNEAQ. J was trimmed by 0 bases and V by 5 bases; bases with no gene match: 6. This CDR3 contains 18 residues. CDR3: CASSVGLAGSANTGELFF. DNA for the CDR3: TGTGCCAGCAGCGTGGGACTAGCGGGATCCGCGAACACCGGGGAGCTGTTTTTT.

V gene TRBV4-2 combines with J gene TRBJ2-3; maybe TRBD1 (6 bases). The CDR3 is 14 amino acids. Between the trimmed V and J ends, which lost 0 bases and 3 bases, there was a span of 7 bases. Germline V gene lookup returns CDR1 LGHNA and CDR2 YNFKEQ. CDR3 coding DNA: TGTGCCAGCAGCCAAGATAGGGGGACAGATACGCAGTATTTT. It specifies CASSQDRGTDTQYF.

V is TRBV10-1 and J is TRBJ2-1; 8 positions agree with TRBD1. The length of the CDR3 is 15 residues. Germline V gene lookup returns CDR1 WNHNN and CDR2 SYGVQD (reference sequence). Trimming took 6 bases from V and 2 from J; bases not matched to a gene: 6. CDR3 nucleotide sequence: TGCGCCAGCAGCACAAACAGGGGGGCCTACAATGAGCAGTTCTTC. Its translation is CASSTNRGAYNEQFF.

The CDR3 coding sequence is TGTGCCAGCAGGCTAGCGGGAGGGCCCCCAGATACGCAGTATTTT. Encoded protein: CASRLAGGPPDTQYF. V and J are TRBV7-9 and TRBJ2-3; 12 bases agree with TRBD2. Germline V lookup: CDR1 SEHNR, CDR2 FQNEAQ (reference sequence). The CDR3 is made up of 15 amino acids. V gave up 6 bases and J gave up 4 bases; unmatched junction bases: 5.

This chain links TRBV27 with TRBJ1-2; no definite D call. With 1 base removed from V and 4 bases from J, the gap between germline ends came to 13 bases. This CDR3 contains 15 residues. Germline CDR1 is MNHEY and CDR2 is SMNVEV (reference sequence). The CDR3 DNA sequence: TGTGCCAGCAGTTTATTGGGCGAGGGATCCTATGGCTACACCTTC. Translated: CASSLLGEGSYGYTF.

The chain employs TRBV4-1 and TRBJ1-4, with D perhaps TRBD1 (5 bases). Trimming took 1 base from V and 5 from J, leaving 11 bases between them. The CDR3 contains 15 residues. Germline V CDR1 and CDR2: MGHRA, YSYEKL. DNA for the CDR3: TGCGCCAGCAGCCAAGTGGACACGAGGAATGAAAAACTGTTTTTT. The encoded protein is CASSQVDTRNEKLFF.

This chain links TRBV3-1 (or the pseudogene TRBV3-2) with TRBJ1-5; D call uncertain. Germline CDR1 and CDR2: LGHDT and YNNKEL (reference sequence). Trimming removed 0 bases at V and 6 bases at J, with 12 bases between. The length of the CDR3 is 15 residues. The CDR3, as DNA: TGTGCCAGCAGCCAAGATCCGATGAGCGGTCAGCCCCAGCATTTT. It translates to CASSQDPMSGQPQHF.

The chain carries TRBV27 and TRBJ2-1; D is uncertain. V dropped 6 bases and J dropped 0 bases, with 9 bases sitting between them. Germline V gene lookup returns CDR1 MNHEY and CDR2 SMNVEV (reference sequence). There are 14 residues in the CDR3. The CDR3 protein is CASSIQSSYNEQFF. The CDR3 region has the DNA TGTGCCAGCAGCATACAGAGCTCCTACAATGAGCAGTTCTTC.

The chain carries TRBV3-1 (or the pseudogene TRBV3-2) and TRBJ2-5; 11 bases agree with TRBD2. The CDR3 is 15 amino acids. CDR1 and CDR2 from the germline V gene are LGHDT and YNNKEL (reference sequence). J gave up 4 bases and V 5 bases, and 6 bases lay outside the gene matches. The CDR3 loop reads CASSNSGGAGETQYF. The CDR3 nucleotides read TGTGCCAGCAGCAATAGCGGGGGGGCAGGAGAGACCCAGTACTTC.

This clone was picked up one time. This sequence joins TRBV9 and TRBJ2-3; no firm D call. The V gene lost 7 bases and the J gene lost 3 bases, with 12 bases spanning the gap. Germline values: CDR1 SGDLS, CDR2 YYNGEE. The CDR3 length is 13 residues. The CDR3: CASGGAATDTQYF. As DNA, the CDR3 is TGTGCCAGCGGCGGCGCGGCGACAGATACGCAGTATTTT.

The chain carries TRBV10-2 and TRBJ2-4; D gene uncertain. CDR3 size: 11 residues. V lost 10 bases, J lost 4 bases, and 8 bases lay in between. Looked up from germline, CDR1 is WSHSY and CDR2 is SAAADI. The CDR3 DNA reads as TGCGCCACCCCCCCTAAAAACATTCAGTACTTC. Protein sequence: CATPPKNIQYF.

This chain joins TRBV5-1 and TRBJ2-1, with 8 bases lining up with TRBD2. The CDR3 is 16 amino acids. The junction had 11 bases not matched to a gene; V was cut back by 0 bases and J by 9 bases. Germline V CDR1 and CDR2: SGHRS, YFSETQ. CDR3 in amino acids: CASSLANRAGDGEQFF. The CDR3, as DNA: TGCGCCAGCAGCTTGGCCAACCGAGCGGGAGATGGTGAGCAGTTCTTC.

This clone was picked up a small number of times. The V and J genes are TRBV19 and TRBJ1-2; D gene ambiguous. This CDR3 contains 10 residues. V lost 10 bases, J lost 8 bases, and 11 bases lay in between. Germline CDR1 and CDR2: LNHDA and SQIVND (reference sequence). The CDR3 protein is CATSQRGYTF. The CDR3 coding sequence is TGTGCCACTAGCCAGCGGGGCTACACCTTC.

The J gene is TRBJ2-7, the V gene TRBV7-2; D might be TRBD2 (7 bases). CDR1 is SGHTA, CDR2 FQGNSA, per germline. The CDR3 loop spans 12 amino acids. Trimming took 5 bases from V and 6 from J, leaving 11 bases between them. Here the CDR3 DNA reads TGTGCCAGCAGCCCTAGGGGGGGCGAGCAGTACTTC. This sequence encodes CASSPRGGEQYF.

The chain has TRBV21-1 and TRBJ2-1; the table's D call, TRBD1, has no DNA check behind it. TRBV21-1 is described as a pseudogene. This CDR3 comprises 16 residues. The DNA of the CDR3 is TGTGCCAGCAGCGGGCGCTTCAAACGTCGCTACAATGAGCAGTTCTTC. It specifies CASSGRFKRRYNEQFF.

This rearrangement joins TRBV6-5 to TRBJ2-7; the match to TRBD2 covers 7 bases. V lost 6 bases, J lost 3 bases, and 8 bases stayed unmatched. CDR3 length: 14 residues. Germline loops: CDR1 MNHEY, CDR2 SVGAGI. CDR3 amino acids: CASSPSGGGYEQYF. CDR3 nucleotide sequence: TGTGCCAGCAGCCCAAGTGGGGGGGGCTACGAGCAGTACTTC.

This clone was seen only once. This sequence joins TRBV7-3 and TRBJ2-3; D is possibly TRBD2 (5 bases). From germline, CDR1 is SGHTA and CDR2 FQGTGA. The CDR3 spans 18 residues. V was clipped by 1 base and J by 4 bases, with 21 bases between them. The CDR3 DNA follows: TGTGCCAGCAGCTTAATCGAAAGGGCTAGCACGGTCCCAGATACGCAGTATTTT. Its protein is CASSLIERASTVPDTQYF. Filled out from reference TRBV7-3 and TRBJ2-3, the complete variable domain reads GAGVSQTPSNKVTEKGKYVELRCDPISGHTALYWYRQSLGQGPEFLIYFQGTGAADDSGLPNDRFFAVRPEGSVSTLKIQRTERGDSAVYLCASSLIERASTVPDTQYFGPGTRLTVL.

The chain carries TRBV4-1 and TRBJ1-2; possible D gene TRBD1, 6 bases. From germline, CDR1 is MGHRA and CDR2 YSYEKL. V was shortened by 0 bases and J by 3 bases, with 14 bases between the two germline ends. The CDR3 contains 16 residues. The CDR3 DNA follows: TGCGCCAGCAGCCAAGATCTGCTGGGGGCAGACTATGGCTACACCTTC. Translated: CASSQDLLGADYGYTF.

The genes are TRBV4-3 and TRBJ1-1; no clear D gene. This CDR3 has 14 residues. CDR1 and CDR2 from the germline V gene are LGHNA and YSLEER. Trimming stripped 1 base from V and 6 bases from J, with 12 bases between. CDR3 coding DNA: TGCGCCAGCAGCCAAGTAGTCATGAGGGCTGAAGCTTTCTTT. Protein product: CASSQVVMRAEAFF.

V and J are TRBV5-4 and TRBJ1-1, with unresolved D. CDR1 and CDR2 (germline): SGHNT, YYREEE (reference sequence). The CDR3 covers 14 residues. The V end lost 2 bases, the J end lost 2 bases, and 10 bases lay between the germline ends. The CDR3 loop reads CASSFPNSNTEAFF. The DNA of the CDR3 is TGTGCCAGCAGCTTCCCGAATAGCAACACTGAAGCTTTCTTT.

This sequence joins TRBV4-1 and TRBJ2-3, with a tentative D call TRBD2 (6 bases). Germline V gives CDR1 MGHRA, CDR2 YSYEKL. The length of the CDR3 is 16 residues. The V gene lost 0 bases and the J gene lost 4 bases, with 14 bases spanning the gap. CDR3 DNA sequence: TGCGCCAGCAGCCAAGATCCCCAGGGAGGCGCAGATACGCAGTATTTT. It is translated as CASSQDPQGGADTQYF.

DNA of the CDR3: TGTGCCAGCAGCTATTACTACGGGAACGAGCAGTACTTC. Translated, it gives CASSYYYGNEQYF. V and J are TRBV5-4 and TRBJ2-7; possibly TRBD2 for D (5 bases). This CDR3 region has 13 residues. V was shortened by 3 bases and J by 5 bases, with 12 bases between the two germline ends. Germline CDR1 SGHNT, CDR2 YYREEE (reference sequence).

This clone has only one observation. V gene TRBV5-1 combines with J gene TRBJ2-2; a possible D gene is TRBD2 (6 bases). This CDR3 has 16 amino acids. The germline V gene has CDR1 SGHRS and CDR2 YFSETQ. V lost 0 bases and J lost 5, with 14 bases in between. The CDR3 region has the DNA TGCGCCAGCAGCTTGGCCGGAGGAGCGGGTACCGGGGAGCTGTTTTTT. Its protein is CASSLAGGAGTGELFF.

The CDR3 nucleotides are TGTGCCAGCAACGGGGGTCCTGAAGCTTTCTTT. This sequence encodes CASNGGPEAFF. The J gene is TRBJ1-1, the V gene TRBV6-5; the D gene is possibly TRBD1 (5 bases). Trimming removed 7 bases from V and 6 bases from J, with 9 bases in between. CDR3 length: 11 residues. Germline V gives CDR1 MNHEY, CDR2 SVGAGI.

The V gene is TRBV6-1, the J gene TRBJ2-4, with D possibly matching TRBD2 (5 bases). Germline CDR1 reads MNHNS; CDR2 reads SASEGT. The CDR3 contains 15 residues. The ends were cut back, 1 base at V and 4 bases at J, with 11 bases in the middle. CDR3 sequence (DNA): TGTGCCAGCAGTGAAGTGGGGAGCCTAAAAAACATTCAGTACTTC. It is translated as CASSEVGSLKNIQYF.